Listed here is a single TCR beta chain. These data originate in a study of blood T cell repertoires in COVID-19. The CDR3 has 16 residues. Per the germline V gene, CDR1 is LNHDA and CDR2 is SQIVND (reference sequence). Trimming removed 3 bases from V and 0 bases from J, with 13 bases in between. Assay used: immunoSEQ multiplex PCR; TCRdb lists only in-frame clones, some missing. The data show approximately 350,000 clones, roughly 90% seen once. This receptor was identified in a woman in her 30s with COVID-19, enrolled during active disease. The chain has TRBV19 and TRBJ2-3; maybe TRBD2 (5 bases). Material: peripheral blood. CDR3 DNA sequence: TGTGCCAGTAGTATGATAGGGAGAACTAGCACAGATACGCAGTATTTT. Residues: CASSMIGRTSTDTQYF.